The subject of this entry is one T cell receptor (beta chain). Its specificity is unknown. Data came from immunoSEQ multiplex PCR; TCRdb stores just in-frame clones and leaves some out. The data show some 30,000 clones, approximately 78% seen once. The sample is drawn from a study of T cells in narcolepsy. Overall study findings and caveats: Blood of same and different patients, but not healthy controls, reportedly held recurring autoreactive clonotypes.

The CDR3 length is 14 residues. Trimming took 1 base from V and 7 from J, leaving 10 bases between them. The germline CDR1 and CDR2 sequences are SGHDN and FVKESK. The sample consisted of CD45RA- memory CD4+ T cells from PBMCs. This sequence originates from a human donor with narcolepsy. This chain connects TRBV14 to TRBJ2-2, with unresolved D. CDR3 DNA sequence: TGTGCCAGCAGCCAAGCGATTTTATACGGGGAGCTGTTTTTT. It translates to CASSQAILYGELFF. Drawing the rest from reference TRBV14 and TRBJ2-2, the complete variable domain is EAGVTQFPSHSVIEKGQTVTLRCDPISGHDNLYWYRRVMGKEIKFLLHFVKESKQDESGMPNNRFLAERTGGTYSTLKVQPAELEDSGVYFCASSQAILYGELFFGEGSRLTVL.